This T cell receptor (beta chain) was documented in a study of blood T cells in healthy people across ages. The table lists this clonotype with a few counts. Alongside a J-beta primer mix, a sample-barcoded 5' primer served in a second PCR lasting 7 to 11 cycles. Each CDR3 protein is one row after TCRdb ran MiXCR on the 5' RACE reads. The table has about 800,000 distinct CDR3 sequences, 58% seen once; the top ten hold around 22%. Per the germline V gene, CDR1 is DFQATT and CDR2 is SNEGSKA (reference sequence). The CDR3 has 14 amino acids. The V gene lost 6 bases and the J gene lost 4 bases, with 19 bases spanning the gap.

Sequencing input: blood. The sequence was obtained from a man aged 25 to 45 in good health. V usage is TRBV20-1 and J usage is TRBJ2-7; D is undetermined. The CDR3 coding sequence is TGCAGTGCCAGCAACAACCGCGTAGGTTACGAGCAGTACTTC. Amino acids: CSASNNRVGYEQYF.